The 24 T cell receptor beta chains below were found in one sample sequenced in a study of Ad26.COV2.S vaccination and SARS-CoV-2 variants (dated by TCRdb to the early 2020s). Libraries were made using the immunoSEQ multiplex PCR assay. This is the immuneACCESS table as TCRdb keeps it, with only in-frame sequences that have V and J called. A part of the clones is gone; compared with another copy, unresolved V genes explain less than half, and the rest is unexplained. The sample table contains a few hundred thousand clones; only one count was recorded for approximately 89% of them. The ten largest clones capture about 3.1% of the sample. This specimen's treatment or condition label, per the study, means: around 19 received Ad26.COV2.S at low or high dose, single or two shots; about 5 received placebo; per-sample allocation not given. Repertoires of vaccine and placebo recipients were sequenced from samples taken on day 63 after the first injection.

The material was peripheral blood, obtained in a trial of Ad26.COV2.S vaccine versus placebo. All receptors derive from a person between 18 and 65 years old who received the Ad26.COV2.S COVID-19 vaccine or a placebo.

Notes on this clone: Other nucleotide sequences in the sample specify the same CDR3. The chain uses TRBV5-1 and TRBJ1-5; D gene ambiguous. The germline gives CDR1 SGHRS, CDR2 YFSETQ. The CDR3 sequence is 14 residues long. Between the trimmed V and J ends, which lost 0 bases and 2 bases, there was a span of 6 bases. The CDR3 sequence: CASSLDGGNQPQHF. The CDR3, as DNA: TGCGCCAGCAGCTTGGATGGTGGCAATCAGCCCCAGCATTTT.

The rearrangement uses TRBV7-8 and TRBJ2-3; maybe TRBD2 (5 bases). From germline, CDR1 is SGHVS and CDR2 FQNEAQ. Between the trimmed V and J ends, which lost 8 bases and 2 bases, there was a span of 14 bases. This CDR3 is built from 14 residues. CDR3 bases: TGTGCCAGCCTAAAAGCGGAAACCACAGATACGCAGTATTTT. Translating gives CASLKAETTDTQYF.

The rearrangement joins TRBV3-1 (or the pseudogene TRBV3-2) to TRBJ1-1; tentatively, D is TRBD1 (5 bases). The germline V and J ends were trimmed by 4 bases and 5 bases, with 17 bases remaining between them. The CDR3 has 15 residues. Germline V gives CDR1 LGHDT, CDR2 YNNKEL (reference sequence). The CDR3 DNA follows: TGTGCCAGCAGCCCCCTAGGCGGGGGTTGGACTGAAGCTTTCTTT. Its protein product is CASSPLGGGWTEAFF.

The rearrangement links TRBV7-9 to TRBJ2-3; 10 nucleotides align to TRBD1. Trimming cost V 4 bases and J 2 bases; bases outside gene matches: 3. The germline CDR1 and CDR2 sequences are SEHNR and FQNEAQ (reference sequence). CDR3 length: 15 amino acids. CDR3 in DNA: TGTGCCAGCAGCTCCGGGACAGGGGTCACAGATACGCAGTATTTT. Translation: CASSSGTGVTDTQYF.

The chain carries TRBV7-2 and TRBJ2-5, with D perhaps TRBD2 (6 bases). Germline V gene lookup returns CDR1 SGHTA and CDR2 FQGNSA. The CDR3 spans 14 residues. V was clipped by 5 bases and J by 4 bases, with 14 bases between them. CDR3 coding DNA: TGTGCCAGCAGCCCAATTGCGGGGACAGAGACCCAGTACTTC. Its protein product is CASSPIAGTETQYF. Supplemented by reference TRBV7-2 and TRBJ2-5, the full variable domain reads GAGVSQSPSNKVTEKGKDVELRCDPISGHTALYWYRQSLGQGLEFLIYFQGNSAPDKSGLPSDRFSAERTGGSVSTLTIQRTQQEDSAVYLCASSPIAGTETQYFGPGTRLLVL.

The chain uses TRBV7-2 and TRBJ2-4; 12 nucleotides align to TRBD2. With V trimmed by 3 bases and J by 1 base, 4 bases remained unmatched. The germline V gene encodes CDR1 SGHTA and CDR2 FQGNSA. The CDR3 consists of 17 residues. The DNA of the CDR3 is TGTGCCAGCAGCTTGACTAGCGGGAGCGGGGCCAAAAACATTCAGTACTTC. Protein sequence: CASSLTSGSGAKNIQYF.

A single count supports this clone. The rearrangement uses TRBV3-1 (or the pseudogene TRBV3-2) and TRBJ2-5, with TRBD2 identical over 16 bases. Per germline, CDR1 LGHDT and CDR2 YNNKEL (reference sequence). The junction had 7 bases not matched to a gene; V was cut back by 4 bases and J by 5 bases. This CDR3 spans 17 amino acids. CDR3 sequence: CASSPGTSGRATETQYF. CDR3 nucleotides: TGTGCCAGCAGCCCAGGGACTAGCGGGAGGGCCACCGAGACCCAGTACTTC.

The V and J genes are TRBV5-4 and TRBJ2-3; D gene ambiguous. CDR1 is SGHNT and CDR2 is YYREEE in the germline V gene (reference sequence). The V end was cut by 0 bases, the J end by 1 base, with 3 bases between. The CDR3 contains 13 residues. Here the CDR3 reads CASSLGGTDTQYF. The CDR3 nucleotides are TGTGCCAGCAGCTTGGGTGGCACAGATACGCAGTATTTT.

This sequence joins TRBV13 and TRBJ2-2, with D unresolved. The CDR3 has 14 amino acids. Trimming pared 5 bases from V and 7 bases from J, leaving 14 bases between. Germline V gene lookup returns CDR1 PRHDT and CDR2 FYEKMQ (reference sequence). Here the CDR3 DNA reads TGTGCCAGCAGCAACCCCAACATCGGCGGGGAGCTGTTTTTT. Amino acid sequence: CASSNPNIGGELFF. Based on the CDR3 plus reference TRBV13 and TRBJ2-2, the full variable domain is AAGVIQSPRHLIKEKRETATLKCYPIPRHDTVYWYQQGPGQDPQFLISFYEKMQSDKGSIPDRFSAQQFSDYHSELNMSSLELGDSALYFCASSNPNIGGELFFGEGSRLTVL.

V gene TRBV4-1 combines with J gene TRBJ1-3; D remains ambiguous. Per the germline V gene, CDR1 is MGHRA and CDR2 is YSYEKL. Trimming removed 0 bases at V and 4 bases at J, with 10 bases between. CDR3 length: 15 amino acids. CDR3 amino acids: CASSQEALAGNTIYF. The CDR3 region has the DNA TGCGCCAGCAGCCAAGAGGCGCTAGCCGGAAACACCATATATTTT.

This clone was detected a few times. The CDR3 loop is CASSLVPPGAGTGELFF. Written as DNA, the CDR3 is TGTGCCAGCAGCTTGGTCCCCCCCGGCGCCGGGACCGGGGAGCTGTTTTTT. The chain combines TRBV5-4 with TRBJ2-2; D remains ambiguous. Trimming pared 0 bases from V and 5 bases from J, leaving 17 bases between. The CDR3 runs to 17 residues. CDR1 is SGHNT and CDR2 is YYREEE in the germline V gene (reference sequence).

The CDR3 coding sequence is TGTGCCAGCAGCCCGAGGGAGAAATCCTACAATGAGCAGTTCTTC. Encoded protein: CASSPREKSYNEQFF. This chain links TRBV5-5 with TRBJ2-1; tentative D call: TRBD2 (5 bases). V shed 4 bases and J shed 1 base, with 12 bases lying between them. The CDR3 extends over 15 amino acids. Germline V lookup: CDR1 SGHKS, CDR2 YYEKEE (reference sequence).

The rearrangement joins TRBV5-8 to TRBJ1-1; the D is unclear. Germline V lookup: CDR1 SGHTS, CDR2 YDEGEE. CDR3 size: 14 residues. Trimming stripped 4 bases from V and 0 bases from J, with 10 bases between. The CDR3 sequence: CASSPRVLNTEAFF. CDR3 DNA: TGTGCCAGCAGCCCAAGGGTTCTGAACACTGAAGCTTTCTTT.

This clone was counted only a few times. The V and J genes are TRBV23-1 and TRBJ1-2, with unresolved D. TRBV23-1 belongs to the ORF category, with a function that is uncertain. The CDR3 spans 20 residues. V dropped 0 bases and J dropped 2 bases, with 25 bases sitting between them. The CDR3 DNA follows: TGCGCCAGCAGTCAATCTAAAATTTTCGAGGACTACAGACTGAACTATGGCTACACCTTC. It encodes CASSQSKIFEDYRLNYGYTF.

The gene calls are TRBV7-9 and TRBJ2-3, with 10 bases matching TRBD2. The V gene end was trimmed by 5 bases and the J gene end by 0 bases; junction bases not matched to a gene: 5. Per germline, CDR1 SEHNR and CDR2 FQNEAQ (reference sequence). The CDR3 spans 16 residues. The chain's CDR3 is CASSTILAGSTDTQYF. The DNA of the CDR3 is TGTGCCAGCAGCACCATACTAGCGGGAAGCACAGATACGCAGTATTTT. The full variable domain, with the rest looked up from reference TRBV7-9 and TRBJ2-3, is DTGVSQNPRHKITKRGQNVTFRCDPISEHNRLYWYRQTLGQGPEFLTYFQNEAQLEKSRLLSDRFSAERPKGSFSTLEIQRTEQGDSAMYLCASSTILAGSTDTQYFGPGTRLTVL.

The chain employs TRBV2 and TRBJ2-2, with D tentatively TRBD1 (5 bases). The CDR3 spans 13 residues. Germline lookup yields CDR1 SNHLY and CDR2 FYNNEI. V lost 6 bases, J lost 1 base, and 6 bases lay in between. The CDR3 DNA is TGTGCCAGCAGCGGACAGAACACCGGGGAGCTGTTTTTT. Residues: CASSGQNTGELFF.

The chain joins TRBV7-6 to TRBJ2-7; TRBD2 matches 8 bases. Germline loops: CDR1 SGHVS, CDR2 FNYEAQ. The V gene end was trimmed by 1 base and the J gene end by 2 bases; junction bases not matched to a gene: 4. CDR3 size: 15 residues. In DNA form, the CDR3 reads TGTGCCAGCAGCTTAGGAAGCGGGGGCCCCTACGAGCAGTACTTC. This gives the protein CASSLGSGGPYEQYF.

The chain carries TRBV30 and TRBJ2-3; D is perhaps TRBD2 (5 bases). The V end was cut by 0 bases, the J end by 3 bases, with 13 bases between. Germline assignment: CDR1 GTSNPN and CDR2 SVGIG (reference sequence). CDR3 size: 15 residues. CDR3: CAWSVLRARTDTQYF. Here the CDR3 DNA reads TGTGCCTGGAGTGTCTTGAGGGCGAGGACAGATACGCAGTATTTT. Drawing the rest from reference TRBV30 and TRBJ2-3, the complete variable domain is SQTIHQWPATLVQPVGSPLSLECTVEGTSNPNLYWYRQAAGRGLQLLFYSVGIGQISSEVPQNLSASRPQDRQFILSSKKLLLSDSGFYLCAWSVLRARTDTQYFGPGTRLTVL.

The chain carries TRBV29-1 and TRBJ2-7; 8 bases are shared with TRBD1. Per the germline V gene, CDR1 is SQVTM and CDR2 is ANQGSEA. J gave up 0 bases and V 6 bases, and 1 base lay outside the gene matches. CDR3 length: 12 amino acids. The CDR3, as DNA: TGCAGCGTGGGACAGGTCTCCTACGAGCAGTACTTC. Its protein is CSVGQVSYEQYF.

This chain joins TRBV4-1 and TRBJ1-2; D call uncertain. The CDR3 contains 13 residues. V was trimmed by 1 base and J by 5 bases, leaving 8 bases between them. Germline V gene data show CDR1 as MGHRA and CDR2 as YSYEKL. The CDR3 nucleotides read TGCGCCAGCAGCCAAGCCCTTAGATATGGCTACACCTTC. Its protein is CASSQALRYGYTF.

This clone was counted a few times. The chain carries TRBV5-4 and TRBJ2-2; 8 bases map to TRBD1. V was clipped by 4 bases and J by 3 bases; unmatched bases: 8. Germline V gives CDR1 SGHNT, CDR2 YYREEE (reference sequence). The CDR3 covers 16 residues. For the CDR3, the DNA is TGTGCCAGCAGCCCTCAGGGGGCGCGGGACACCGGGGAGCTGTTTTTT. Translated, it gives CASSPQGARDTGELFF.

The chain's CDR3 is CASSARTGGSPLVTF. The CDR3 nucleotides read TGTGCCAGCAGTGCTCGGACAGGAGGGTCGCCATTGGTCACCTTC. This chain joins TRBV2 and TRBJ1-2; 7 bases fit TRBD1. Per germline, CDR1 SNHLY and CDR2 FYNNEI. This CDR3 region has 15 residues. Germline trimming cut 4 bases from V and 13 bases from J; bases unmatched to any gene: 18.

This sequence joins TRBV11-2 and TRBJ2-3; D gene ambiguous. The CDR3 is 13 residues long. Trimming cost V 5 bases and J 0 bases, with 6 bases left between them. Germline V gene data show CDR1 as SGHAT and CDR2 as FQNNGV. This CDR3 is CASSHGSTDTQYF. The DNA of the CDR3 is TGTGCCAGCAGCCACGGTAGCACAGATACGCAGTATTTT.

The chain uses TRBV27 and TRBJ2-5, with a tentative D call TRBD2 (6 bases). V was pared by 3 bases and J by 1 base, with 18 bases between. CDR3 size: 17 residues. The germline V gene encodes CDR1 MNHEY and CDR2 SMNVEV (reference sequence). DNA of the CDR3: TGTGCCAGCAGTTTCCGGGGGAACGGGGCCACCCAAGAGACCCAGTACTTC. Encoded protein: CASSFRGNGATQETQYF.